This TCR beta chain was documented in a study of PD-L1 blockade in urothelial cancer. The wider study: Patients previously received 0 to 3 chemotherapy regimens. Blood samples contained a median approximately 140,000 T cells. After treatment start, blood was analyzed at 3 weeks (second dose) and at 6 weeks.

Noted time point: pretreatment peripheral blood. Germline V gene data show CDR1 as SEHNR and CDR2 as FQNEAQ (reference sequence). The ends lost 4 bases at V and 6 bases at J; junction bases unmatched: 6. The CDR3 loop spans 15 amino acids. Data came from immunoSEQ multiplex PCR; TCRdb stores just in-frame clones and leaves some out. The sample yields some 87,000 clones, more than 75% seen once. With respect to this clone: Its antigen is unidentified.

Study-wide findings and caveats: Tumor-associated TCR clones expanded more in blood at 3 weeks in patients with durable benefit.

The sequence was obtained from a man in his 60s with urothelial cancer. The chain recombines TRBV7-9 with TRBJ1-4; TRBD1 matches 9 bases. Here the sequenced sample was PBMCs, taken around atezolizumab (anti-PD-L1) treatment. The CDR3 sequence is CASSSYRTGDEKLFF. CDR3 sequence (DNA): TGTGCCAGCAGCTCTTATAGGACAGGGGATGAAAAACTGTTTTTT.